A single sample gave rise to the 15 T cell receptor beta chains below, sequenced in a study of blood T cell repertoires in COVID-19. The repertoire was sequenced with immunoSEQ multiplex PCR; TCRdb's copy has only in-frame clones and lacks some. The top ten clones hold approximately 2.6% of a sample with some 170,000 clones, 77% of them seen once. Sequencing input: peripheral blood. The receptors were gathered from a man between 65 and 85 years old with acute or convalescent COVID-19.

The gene calls are TRBV19 and TRBJ2-3, with D possibly TRBD1 on 6 matching bases. V dropped 10 bases and J dropped 9 bases, with 23 bases sitting between them. CDR1 and CDR2 (germline): LNHDA, SQIVND (reference sequence). This CDR3 comprises 14 residues. CDR3 sequence reads: CATGGRGDPSTQYF. Written as DNA, the CDR3 is TGTGCCACTGGGGGCAGGGGCGACCCGTCAACGCAGTATTTT.

The gene calls are TRBV19 and TRBJ1-2; 10 nucleotides match TRBD1. Germline CDR1 and CDR2: LNHDA and SQIVND (reference sequence). The CDR3 runs to 12 residues. V was pared by 9 bases and J by 8 bases, with 6 bases of the junction left unmatched. The CDR3 DNA sequence: TGTGCCAGCGGGACAGGGGTCTGGGGCTACACCTTC. This sequence encodes CASGTGVWGYTF.

The chain couples TRBV18 to TRBJ1-1; maybe TRBD1 (6 bases). The CDR3 spans 12 residues. Per the germline V gene, CDR1 is KGHSH and CDR2 is LQKENI. Trimming stripped 4 bases from V and 6 bases from J, with 9 bases between. The CDR3 region has the DNA TGTGCCAGCTCACGACAGGAGCCTGAAGCTTTCTTT. Amino acids: CASSRQEPEAFF. Full variable domain (missing parts from reference TRBV18 and TRBJ1-1): NAGVMQNPRHLVRRRGQEARLRCSPMKGHSHVYWYRQLPEEGLKFMVYLQKENIIDESGMPKERFSAEFPKEGPSILRIQQVVRGDSAAYFCASSRQEPEAFFGQGTRLTVV.

The gene calls are TRBV6-6 and TRBJ2-1; the match to TRBD1 covers 8 bases. The CDR3 sequence is 16 residues long. Germline V CDR1 and CDR2: MNHNY, SVGAGI (reference sequence). The J segment lost 3 bases and the V segment lost 7 bases, leaving 11 bases of the junction unmatched. CDR3 nucleotides: TGTGCCAGCACCCGCCCCCCCGGACAGGGCTACAATGAGCAGTTCTTC. Its translation: CASTRPPGQGYNEQFF.

This chain uses TRBV6-5 with TRBJ2-7; D is perhaps TRBD1 (5 bases). CDR3 size: 15 residues. The ends were cut back, 0 bases at V and 3 bases at J, with 12 bases in the middle. From germline, CDR1 is MNHEY and CDR2 SVGAGI. The CDR3 loop is CASSYSGWQGYEQYF. CDR3 in DNA: TGTGCCAGCAGTTACTCTGGGTGGCAGGGCTACGAGCAGTACTTC.

This sequence joins TRBV28 and TRBJ2-7, with a weak D call TRBD2 (6 bases). Germline CDR1 MDHEN, CDR2 SYDVKM. CDR3 length: 13 amino acids. Trimming took off 6 bases at V and 1 base at J, with 10 bases between the two ends. The CDR3 nucleotides read TGTGCCAGCAGGGGGGAGGAGTCCTACGAGCAGTACTTC. It encodes CASRGEESYEQYF. Looking up the rest from reference TRBV28 and TRBJ2-7 gives the full variable domain: DVKVTQSSRYLVKRTGEKVFLECVQDMDHENMFWYRQDPGLGLRLIYFSYDVKMKEKGDIPEGYSVSREKKERFSLILESASTNQTSMYLCASRGEESYEQYFGPGTRLTVT.

The V gene is TRBV11-2, the J gene TRBJ1-1; D remains ambiguous. From germline, CDR1 is SGHAT and CDR2 FQNNGV. Trimming cost V 4 bases and J 2 bases, with 5 bases left between them. This CDR3 has 12 residues. CDR3 protein: CASSSFNTEAFF. The CDR3 nucleotides are TGTGCCAGCAGCTCGTTTAACACTGAAGCTTTCTTT.

This clone was found a few times. The chain uses TRBV7-6 and TRBJ2-1, with 9 bases that match TRBD2. Trimming removed 5 bases from V and 3 bases from J; junction bases left unmatched: 5. This CDR3 has 15 amino acids. Germline V CDR1 and CDR2: SGHVS, FNYEAQ. CDR3 sequence (DNA): TGTGCCAGCAGCCCGGGGACTAGCCTCTACAATGAGCAGTTCTTC. It encodes CASSPGTSLYNEQFF.

This clone was seen more than once but under ten times. CDR3 DNA: TGTGCCAGCAGTTTGACCGACAGGTGGGACACTGAAGCTTTCTTT. Its protein product is CASSLTDRWDTEAFF. The chain recombines TRBV27 with TRBJ1-1; D is possibly TRBD1 (6 bases). CDR1 MNHEY and CDR2 SMNVEV come from the germline V gene (reference sequence). This CDR3 is 15 amino acids long. The ends were cut back, 3 bases at V and 3 bases at J, with 14 bases in the middle.

This clone showed up just a few times. The chain links TRBV7-2 to TRBJ1-3, with 8 bases identical to TRBD1. V shed 4 bases and J 2 bases; nucleotides not matched to a gene: 4. Germline CDR1 SGHTA, CDR2 FQGNSA. There are 15 residues in the CDR3. The CDR3 sequence is CASSSDRVPGNTIYF. The CDR3 DNA sequence: TGTGCCAGCAGCTCGGACAGGGTGCCTGGAAACACCATATATTTT. The full variable domain, completed using reference TRBV7-2 and TRBJ1-3, is GAGVSQSPSNKVTEKGKDVELRCDPISGHTALYWYRQSLGQGLEFLIYFQGNSAPDKSGLPSDRFSAERTGGSVSTLTIQRTQQEDSAVYLCASSSDRVPGNTIYFGEGSWLTVV.

This chain joins TRBV5-1 and TRBJ2-5; weak D call: TRBD2 (5 bases). Germline CDR1 SGHRS, CDR2 YFSETQ. V was trimmed by 0 bases and J by 3 bases, leaving 12 bases between them. This CDR3 spans 15 amino acids. CDR3 nucleotide sequence: TGCGCCAGCAGCTTGGGGGAGCCAGCAAAAGAGACCCAGTACTTC. Its protein product is CASSLGEPAKETQYF.

The chain joins TRBV20-1 to TRBJ2-4; TRBD1 might be the D (5 bases). CDR3 length equals 14 residues. The V end lost 3 bases, the J end lost 4 bases, and 13 bases lay between the germline ends. CDR1 and CDR2 from the germline V gene are DFQATT and SNEGSKA (reference sequence). The CDR3 protein is CSASRSTGKNIQYF. The DNA of the CDR3 is TGCAGTGCTAGTAGAAGTACAGGTAAAAACATTCAGTACTTC.

The chain recombines TRBV6-5 with TRBJ2-7, with D perhaps TRBD2 (6 bases). Germline CDR1 is MNHEY and CDR2 is SVGAGI. This CDR3 has 12 residues. The V end was cut by 7 bases, the J end by 0 bases, with 7 bases between. The chain's CDR3 is CASTGLSYEQYF. The DNA of the CDR3 is TGTGCCAGCACGGGACTCTCCTACGAGCAGTACTTC.

The gene calls are TRBV27 and TRBJ2-2, with TRBD1 matching over 7 bases. In germline, CDR1 is MNHEY, CDR2 SMNVEV (reference sequence). The CDR3 is 16 amino acids. V shed 6 bases and J 3 bases; nucleotides not matched to a gene: 10. The CDR3 DNA reads TGTGCCAGCAGAAACCTTGAGGGGGCCGACACCGGGGAGCTGTTTTTT. Amino acid sequence: CASRNLEGADTGELFF.

V and J are TRBV19 and TRBJ2-5, with TRBD1 matching over 7 bases. The CDR3 extends over 16 amino acids. Per germline, CDR1 LNHDA and CDR2 SQIVND (reference sequence). Trimming took 5 bases from V and 2 from J; bases not matched to a gene: 11. Written as DNA, the CDR3 is TGTGCCAGTAGTCGGAGACGGGCGACAGGGCAAGAGACCCAGTACTTC. Its protein is CASSRRRATGQETQYF.